The subject of this entry is one T cell receptor (beta chain). Its antigen remains unknown. Alongside a J-beta primer mix, a sample-barcoded 5' primer served in a second PCR lasting about 7 to 12 cycles. The template-switch adaptor, which had 12 random nucleotides, put a tag on each cDNA molecule. TCRdb called the 5' RACE reads again in MiXCR, with one record for every CDR3 protein. The sample has about 580,000 distinct CDR3 sequences, around 48% seen once. The data stem from a study of blood T cells in healthy people across ages. Each sample provided at least 5 micrograms of extracted total RNA. CDR3 length equals 15 residues. Germline CDR1 DFQATT, CDR2 SNEGSKA (reference sequence). Trimming pared 3 bases from V and 5 bases from J, leaving 19 bases between. Study-wide findings and caveats: Researchers report that TCR beta diversity correlated strongly with naive T cell percentage.

The chain couples TRBV20-1 to TRBJ1-2; unclear D gene. Sequenced sample: blood. This TCR derives from a man at least 80 years old in good health. CDR3 amino acids: CSARSPGSSSYGYTF. The CDR3, as DNA: TGCAGTGCTAGGTCCCCCGGGTCCTCGAGTTATGGCTACACCTTC.